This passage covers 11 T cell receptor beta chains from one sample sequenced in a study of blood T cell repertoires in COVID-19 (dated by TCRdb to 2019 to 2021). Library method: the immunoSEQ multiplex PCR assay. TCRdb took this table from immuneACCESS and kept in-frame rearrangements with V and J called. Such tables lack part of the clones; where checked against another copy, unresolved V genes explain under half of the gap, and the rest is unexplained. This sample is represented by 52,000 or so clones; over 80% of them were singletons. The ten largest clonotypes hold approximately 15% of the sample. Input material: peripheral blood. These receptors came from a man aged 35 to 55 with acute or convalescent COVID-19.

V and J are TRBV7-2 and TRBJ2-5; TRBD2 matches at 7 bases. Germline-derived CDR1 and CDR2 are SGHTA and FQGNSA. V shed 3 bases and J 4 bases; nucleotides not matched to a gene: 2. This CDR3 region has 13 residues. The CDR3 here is CASSLTSLETQYF. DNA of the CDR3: TGTGCCAGCAGCTTGACTAGCCTAGAGACCCAGTACTTC.

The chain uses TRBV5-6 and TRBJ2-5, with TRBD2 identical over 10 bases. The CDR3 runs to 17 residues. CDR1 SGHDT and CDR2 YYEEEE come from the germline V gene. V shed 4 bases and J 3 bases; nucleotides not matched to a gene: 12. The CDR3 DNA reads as TGTGCCAGCAGCCCTTGGCGGGATAGCGGGAGGAAAGAGACCCAGTACTTC. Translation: CASSPWRDSGRKETQYF. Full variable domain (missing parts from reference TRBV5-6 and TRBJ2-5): DAGVTQSPTHLIKTRGQQVTLRCSPKSGHDTVSWYQQALGQGPQFIFQYYEEEERQRGNFPDRFSGHQFPNYSSELNVNALLLGDSALYLCASSPWRDSGRKETQYFGPGTRLLVL.

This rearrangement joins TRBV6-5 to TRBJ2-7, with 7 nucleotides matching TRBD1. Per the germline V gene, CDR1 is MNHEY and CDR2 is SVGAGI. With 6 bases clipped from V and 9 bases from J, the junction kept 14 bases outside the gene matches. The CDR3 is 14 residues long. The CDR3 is CASSPDRTRLGQYV. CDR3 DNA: TGTGCCAGCAGCCCGGACAGGACGCGTTTAGGGCAGTACGTC.

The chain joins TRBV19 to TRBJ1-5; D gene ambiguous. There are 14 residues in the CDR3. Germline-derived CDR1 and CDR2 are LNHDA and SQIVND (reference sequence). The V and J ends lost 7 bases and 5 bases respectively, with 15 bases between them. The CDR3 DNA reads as TGTGCCAGTACTTCCCCTGACAAGTATCAGCCCCAGCATTTT. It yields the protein CASTSPDKYQPQHF.

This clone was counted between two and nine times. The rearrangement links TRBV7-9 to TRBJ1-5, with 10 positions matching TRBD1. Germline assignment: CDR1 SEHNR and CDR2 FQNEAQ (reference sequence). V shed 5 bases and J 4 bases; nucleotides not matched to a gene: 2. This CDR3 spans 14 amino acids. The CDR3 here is CASSRTGGNQPQHF. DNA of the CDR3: TGTGCCAGCAGCCGGACAGGGGGGAATCAGCCCCAGCATTTT.

As DNA, the CDR3 is TGCGCCAGCAGCTTGCGCACAGGGGCTTCTAACTATGGCTACACCTTC. It encodes CASSLRTGASNYGYTF. The genes are TRBV5-1 and TRBJ1-2; TRBD1 matches at 7 bases. The CDR3 spans 16 residues. V lost 1 base, J lost 0 bases, and 6 bases stayed unmatched. The V gene's germline CDR1 is SGHRS and CDR2 YFSETQ.

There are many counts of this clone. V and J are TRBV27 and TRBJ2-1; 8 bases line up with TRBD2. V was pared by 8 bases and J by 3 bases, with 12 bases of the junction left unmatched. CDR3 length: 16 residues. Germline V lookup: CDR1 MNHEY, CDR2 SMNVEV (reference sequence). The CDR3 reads CASGLNQAGDYNEQFF. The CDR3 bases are TGTGCCAGCGGGTTAAATCAAGCGGGAGACTACAATGAGCAGTTCTTC.

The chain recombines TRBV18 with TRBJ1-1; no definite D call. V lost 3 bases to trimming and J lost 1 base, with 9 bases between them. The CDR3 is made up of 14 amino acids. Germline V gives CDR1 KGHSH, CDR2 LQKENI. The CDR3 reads CASSPVGGNTEAFF. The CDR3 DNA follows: TGTGCCAGCTCACCGGTCGGCGGGAACACTGAAGCTTTCTTT.

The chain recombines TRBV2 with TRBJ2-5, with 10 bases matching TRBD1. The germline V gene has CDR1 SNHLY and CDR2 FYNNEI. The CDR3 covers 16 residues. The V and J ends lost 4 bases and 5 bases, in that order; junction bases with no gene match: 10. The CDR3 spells CASSGEGQGPRETQYF. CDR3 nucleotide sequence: TGTGCCAGCAGTGGGGAGGGACAGGGGCCCCGGGAGACCCAGTACTTC.

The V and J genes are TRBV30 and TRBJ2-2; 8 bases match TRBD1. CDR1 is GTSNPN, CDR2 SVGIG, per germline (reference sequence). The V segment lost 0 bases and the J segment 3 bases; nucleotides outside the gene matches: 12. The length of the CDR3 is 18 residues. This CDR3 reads CAWSVPLTQGEYTGELFF. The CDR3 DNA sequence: TGTGCCTGGAGTGTCCCCCTAACACAGGGGGAATACACCGGGGAGCTGTTTTTT. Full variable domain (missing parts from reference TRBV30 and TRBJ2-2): SQTIHQWPATLVQPVGSPLSLECTVEGTSNPNLYWYRQAAGRGLQLLFYSVGIGQISSEVPQNLSASRPQDRQFILSSKKLLLSDSGFYLCAWSVPLTQGEYTGELFFGEGSRLTVL.

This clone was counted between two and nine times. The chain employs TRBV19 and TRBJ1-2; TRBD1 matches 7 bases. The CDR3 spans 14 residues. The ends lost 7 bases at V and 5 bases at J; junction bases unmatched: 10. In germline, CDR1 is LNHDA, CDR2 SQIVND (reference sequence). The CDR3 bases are TGTGCCAGTACCTCTCACGCAGGGGGATATGGCTACACCTTC. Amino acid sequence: CASTSHAGGYGYTF.